This T cell receptor (beta chain) was sequenced in a study of B cell selection in AIRE deficiency. In the authors' workflow: Roughly 110,000 patient and about 130,000 healthy donor in-frame TCRbeta sequences came from conventional T cells. Generated by immunoSEQ multiplex PCR, the TCRdb table keeps only in-frame clones and is missing some. V and J calls and clone size are given by that table; D and trimming were obtained from the DNA. Among tens of thousands of clones listed, approximately 97% were seen once. About this clone: The target antigen is unknown.

Conventional CD4 T cells were sorted as CD4+CD127+ cells. Study-wide results and caveats: Tconv and Treg cells from AIRE-deficient patients resembled healthy donors in TCRBV usage, CDR3 length and diversity. CDR3s were shorter in shared Treg sequences, reflecting few non-templated nucleotide insertions. Only TCRbeta was sequenced; around 38% of shared healthy Treg sequences appeared in Tconv.

The germline V gene has CDR1 SGHNT and CDR2 YYREEE (reference sequence). V lost 4 bases, J lost 9 bases, and 20 bases lay in between. The CDR3 has 15 amino acids. This TCR came from a human donor with AIRE deficiency. Sequenced material: conventional CD4+ T cells sorted from PBMCs. This sequence joins TRBV5-4 and TRBJ2-1, with D hard to call. The CDR3 DNA sequence: TGTGCCAGCAGCCCAGAATCCGCGGTTTTCGGTGAGCAGTTCTTC. Translated: CASSPESAVFGEQFF.